The T cell receptor (beta chain) described here comes from a study of blood T cells in healthy people across ages. Total RNA extracted from each sample amounted to at least 5 micrograms. Germline V lookup: CDR1 MDHEN, CDR2 SYDVKM. CDR3 length equals 12 residues. V dropped 4 bases and J dropped 5 bases, with 8 bases sitting between them. Alongside a J-beta primer mix, a sample-barcoded 5' primer served in a second PCR lasting roughly 7 to 11 cycles. TCRdb ran MiXCR on the 5' RACE reads and lists one entry per CDR3 protein. The table includes roughly 800,000 distinct CDR3 sequences, just under 25% detected once. The same data also went into a second study, on T cells of mothers and their children. From that report: The second PCR's M1S primer added sample barcodes and 2-4 random nucleotides.

The chain uses TRBV28 and TRBJ2-5; no firm D call. The clonotype originates from a boy aged 5-17 years in good health. Sequences were obtained from blood. The CDR3 coding sequence is TGTGCCAGCAGTTACAGAGAGGAGACCCAGTACTTC. Residues: CASSYREETQYF.